A single sample is the source of the 29 T cell receptor beta chains below, sequenced in a study of vaccination and CD4 T cells after COVID-19 (dated by TCRdb to 2021 to 2024). The intended sense of this specimen's treatment or condition label: roughly ten-day PBMC culture with coronavirus spike peptide pools or control peptides (ViraFEST assay). Library generation was performed with PCR. The run used an Illumina iSeq 100. TCR sequencing of DNA from cultured CD4+ T cells used the Oncomine TCR Beta short-read assay at the Johns Hopkins FTIC core. TCRdb ran its own pipeline on the public reads, namely fastp trimming at Q25 and MiXCR clone calling, and kept in-frame beta chains. Under each unique CDR3 protein, matching rows form one entry showing the most common genes and DNA. The sample records 15,000 to 25,000 distinct CDR3 sequences, around 60% of which are singletons. Roughly 8.3% of the sample is taken by the ten largest.

Their antigens are not known. Sequencing was performed on CD4+ T cells from blood, cultured in vitro. These receptors were taken from a human donor who had recovered from COVID-19.

The chain carries TRBV6-1 and TRBJ1-4; TRBD1 is a possible D gene (5 bases). Deletions cut 6 bases from V and 0 bases from J, with 11 bases between. This CDR3 comprises 15 residues. Germline V CDR1 and CDR2: MNHNS, SASEGT. The chain's CDR3 is CASSGHGATNEKLFF. Written as DNA, the CDR3 is TGTGCCAGCAGCGGACATGGCGCAACTAATGAAAAACTGTTTTTT.

This clonotype is medium-sized. The CDR3 is CASRDVSGPTYEQYF. The CDR3, as DNA: TGTGCCAGCAGGGACGTGTCGGGACCGACCTACGAGCAGTACTTC. The chain is built from TRBV6-1 and TRBJ2-7; possibly TRBD1 or TRBD2 for D (5 bases each). This CDR3 comprises 15 residues. The germline gives CDR1 MNHNS, CDR2 SASEGT. V lost 6 bases and J 2 bases, leaving 17 bases between the germline ends.

The table lists this clonotype with a few counts. The chain recombines TRBV11-3 with TRBJ2-1, with a possible D match to TRBD1 (5 bases). In germline, CDR1 is SGHNT, CDR2 YENEEA. Deletions cut 1 base from V and 3 bases from J, with 10 bases between. The CDR3 extends over 15 amino acids. CDR3 in DNA: TGTGCCAGCAGCTTAGGTGGGGCAAACTACAATGAGCAGTTCTTC. Encoded protein: CASSLGGANYNEQFF.

In this sample, this clonotype turned up a few times. The V gene is TRBV7-9, the J gene TRBJ1-2; 9 nucleotides align to TRBD1. The CDR3 runs 16 residues. The germline CDR1 and CDR2 sequences are SEHNR and FQNEAQ (reference sequence). J lost 5 bases, V lost 5 bases, and 12 bases had no gene match. CDR3 nucleotide sequence: TGTGCCAGCAGCACCCGGACAGGGGTTCTCGGGTATGGCTACACCTTC. It translates to CASSTRTGVLGYGYTF.

V is TRBV6-1 and J is TRBJ2-1, with D perhaps given as TRBD1 or TRBD2 (7 bases each). V lost 8 bases, J lost 7 bases, and 21 bases lay in between. CDR1 MNHNS and CDR2 SASEGT come from the germline V gene. This CDR3 is 15 amino acids long. In DNA form, the CDR3 reads TGTGCCAGCGGGAGGGGGCGCACACCGGGAAATGAGCAGTTCTTC. Translation: CASGRGRTPGNEQFF.

The J gene is TRBJ1-2, the V gene TRBV7-9; 8 nucleotides line up with TRBD1. V lost 5 bases to trimming and J lost 7 bases; unmatched junction nucleotides: 12. This CDR3 contains 15 residues. The V gene's germline CDR1 is SEHNR and CDR2 FQNEAQ (reference sequence). CDR3 sequence (DNA): TGTGCCAGCAGCGGAGGGACAGGAACGTTCGGTGGCTACACCTTC. Translated, it gives CASSGGTGTFGGYTF. Looking up the rest from reference TRBV7-9 and TRBJ1-2 gives the full variable domain: DTGVSQNPRHKITKRGQNVTFRCDPISEHNRLYWYRQTLGQGPEFLTYFQNEAQLEKSRLLSDRFSAERPKGSFSTLEIQRTEQGDSAMYLCASSGGTGTFGGYTFGSGTRLTVV.

V usage is TRBV15 and J usage is TRBJ2-3; TRBD2 matches 15 bases. The V gene end was trimmed by 0 bases and the J gene end by 6 bases; junction bases not matched to a gene: 1. Germline V gene data show CDR1 as LNHNV and CDR2 as YYDKDF (reference sequence). This CDR3 has 16 amino acids. For the CDR3, the DNA is TGTGCCACCAGCAGAGATGGACTAGCGGGAGGGGATACGCAGTATTTT. This translates into CATSRDGLAGGDTQYF.

This clonotype was seen a single time. CDR3 in amino acids: CASSRTVGEKLFF. The CDR3 DNA follows: TGTGCCAGCAGCCGGACTGTAGGGGAAAAACTGTTTTTT. The chain joins TRBV6-1 to TRBJ1-4; no definite D call. The CDR3 has 13 residues. The germline V gene has CDR1 MNHNS and CDR2 SASEGT. V shed 6 bases and J shed 8 bases, with 13 bases lying between them.

The J gene is TRBJ2-3, the V gene TRBV29-1; D ambiguous. The CDR3 is made up of 16 amino acids. Germline V lookup: CDR1 SQVTM, CDR2 ANQGSEA. V was clipped by 3 bases and J by 1 base, with 17 bases between them. This chain's CDR3 is CSVDEAQWPGTDTQYF. The CDR3 bases are TGCAGCGTTGATGAGGCTCAGTGGCCCGGCACAGATACGCAGTATTTT.

V and J are TRBV5-1 and TRBJ1-6; TRBD1 is a possible D gene (6 bases). Trimming took 6 bases from V and 5 from J, leaving 15 bases between them. This CDR3 region has 15 residues. Germline CDR1 is SGHRS and CDR2 is YFSETQ. CDR3 bases: TGCGCCAGCAACCAAGGACAGATTCATAATTCACCCCTCCACTTT. As protein: CASNQGQIHNSPLHF.

The rearrangement uses TRBV10-3 and TRBJ2-5; 8 nucleotides agree with TRBD1. After removal of 6 bases from V and 5 bases from J, the junction contained 8 bases not matched to a gene. CDR3 length: 14 residues. Germline CDR1 is ENHRY and CDR2 is SYGVKD. The CDR3, as DNA: TGTGCCATCAGGGGTGGACAGGGCCCCGAGACCCAGTACTTC. This translates into CAIRGGQGPETQYF.

The genes are TRBV6-1 and TRBJ1-1, with D unclear. Germline lookup yields CDR1 MNHNS and CDR2 SASEGT. The CDR3 has 13 residues. The V end lost 6 bases, the J end lost 3 bases, and 11 bases lay between the germline ends. The CDR3: CASRPQRDTEAFF. The CDR3 region has the DNA TGTGCCAGCAGGCCCCAGAGGGACACTGAAGCTTTCTTT.

This clonotype was counted between two and nine times. V is TRBV19 and J is TRBJ2-2, with TRBD2 matching over 8 bases. Germline CDR1 reads LNHDA; CDR2 reads SQIVND (reference sequence). Trimming cost V 10 bases and J 2 bases; bases outside gene matches: 12. The CDR3 spans 16 residues. This chain's CDR3 is CATRGGSGSNTGELFF. In nucleotides, the CDR3 is TGTGCCACTAGAGGGGGAAGCGGGAGCAACACCGGGGAGCTGTTTTTT.

The chain employs TRBV10-3 and TRBJ2-3; a possible D gene is TRBD2 (5 bases). Germline CDR1 is ENHRY and CDR2 is SYGVKD. The V end was cut by 8 bases, the J end by 1 base, with 16 bases between. The CDR3 contains 15 residues. The CDR3 loop reads CAIRLQPAGTDTQYF. For the CDR3, the DNA is TGTGCCATCCGACTACAACCGGCCGGCACAGATACGCAGTATTTT.

V and J are TRBV20-1 and TRBJ2-6; D remains ambiguous. V dropped 4 bases and J dropped 2 bases, with 15 bases sitting between them. Germline CDR1 reads DFQATT; CDR2 reads SNEGSKA (reference sequence). This CDR3 spans 16 amino acids. This CDR3 reads CSAIRPSDPGANVLTF. The CDR3 nucleotides are TGCAGTGCTATCCGGCCAAGTGATCCTGGGGCCAACGTCCTGACTTTC.

This rearrangement joins TRBV20-1 to TRBJ2-3; 12 nucleotides agree with TRBD2. The CDR3 covers 16 residues. J gave up 6 bases and V 0 bases, and 7 bases lay outside the gene matches. Germline CDR1 DFQATT, CDR2 SNEGSKA (reference sequence). CDR3 residues: CSARDPASGRGDTQYF. CDR3 nucleotides: TGCAGTGCTAGAGATCCCGCTAGCGGGAGGGGGGATACGCAGTATTTT.

The chain recombines TRBV20-1 with TRBJ2-1; 8 nucleotides line up with TRBD2. CDR1 DFQATT and CDR2 SNEGSKA come from the germline V gene (reference sequence). The CDR3 loop spans 14 amino acids. V was pared by 2 bases and J by 9 bases, with 9 bases of the junction left unmatched. The CDR3 DNA is TGCAGTGCTAGACCGGGAGGGCCTCGGTCTGAGCAGTTCTTC. Translated: CSARPGGPRSEQFF.

The chain recombines TRBV10-3 with TRBJ1-2; TRBD1 matches 7 bases. Unmatched junction bases numbered 9, after V lost 8 bases and J lost 6 bases. CDR1 is ENHRY, CDR2 SYGVKD, per germline. CDR3 length: 13 amino acids. The CDR3 DNA reads as TGTGCCATCGATGAGGGGGCTGGGGATGGCTACACCTTC. Translating it yields CAIDEGAGDGYTF.

This clonotype has more than one count but fewer than ten. The chain couples TRBV24-1 to TRBJ1-5; D is undetermined. CDR1 and CDR2 from the germline V gene are KGHDR and SFDVKD. The CDR3 loop spans 15 amino acids. The V and J ends lost 3 bases and 5 bases respectively, with 13 bases between them. The CDR3: CATSDPSLADQPQHF. CDR3 in DNA: TGTGCCACCAGTGATCCCAGCTTAGCGGATCAGCCCCAGCATTTT.

This CDR3 reads CASSGAQDTDTQYF. Here the CDR3 DNA reads TGTGCCAGCAGTGGGGCTCAGGACACAGATACGCAGTATTTT. The chain links TRBV2 to TRBJ2-3; unclear D gene. V was shortened by 4 bases and J by 2 bases, with 10 bases between the two germline ends. The V gene's germline CDR1 is SNHLY and CDR2 FYNNEI. CDR3 length: 14 residues. The full variable domain, its missing parts supplied by reference TRBV2 and TRBJ2-3, is EPEVTQTPSHQVTQMGQEVILRCVPISNHLYFYWYRQILGQKVEFLVSFYNNEISEKSEIFDDQFSVERPDGSNFTLKIRSTKLEDSAMYFCASSGAQDTDTQYFGPGTRLTVL.

This clonotype occurred a few times. The chain recombines TRBV11-3 with TRBJ1-1, with D unresolved. Germline V gene lookup returns CDR1 SGHNT and CDR2 YENEEA. The V end was cut by 5 bases, the J end by 1 base, with 11 bases between. This CDR3 is 14 amino acids long. The CDR3 spells CASSPGLRNTEAFF. The CDR3 nucleotides are TGTGCCAGCAGCCCCGGACTCAGGAACACTGAAGCTTTCTTT.

The rearrangement joins TRBV19 to TRBJ1-1, with 9 nucleotides matching TRBD1. Looked up from germline, CDR1 is LNHDA and CDR2 is SQIVND (reference sequence). The V gene end was trimmed by 4 bases and the J gene end by 1 base; junction bases not matched to a gene: 1. This CDR3 spans 14 amino acids. The CDR3 spells CASSKGQGNTEAFF. For the CDR3, the DNA is TGTGCCAGTAGTAAGGGACAGGGGAACACTGAAGCTTTCTTT.

The chain is built from TRBV11-3 and TRBJ1-2; D may be TRBD1 (5 bases). CDR3 length equals 15 residues. V gave up 1 base and J gave up 7 bases, with 16 bases separating them. CDR1 is SGHNT, CDR2 YENEEA, per germline. This CDR3 reads CASSLGAGHVRGYTF. CDR3 bases: TGTGCCAGCAGCTTAGGGGCAGGGCATGTTCGTGGCTACACCTTC.

This sequence joins TRBV6-1 and TRBJ1-3; D is uncertain. Trimming stripped 4 bases from V and 5 bases from J, with 0 bases between. This CDR3 region has 10 residues. Germline CDR1 MNHNS, CDR2 SASEGT. The chain's CDR3 is CASSGNTIYF. In DNA, the CDR3 is TGTGCCAGCAGTGGAAACACCATATATTTT.

The chain uses TRBV27 and TRBJ1-5, with a possible D match to TRBD1 (5 bases). Trimming cost V 2 bases and J 3 bases, with 8 bases left between them. CDR3 length: 14 residues. Germline CDR1 is MNHEY and CDR2 is SMNVEV (reference sequence). This CDR3 is CASSLQGFNQPQHF. The CDR3 DNA reads as TGTGCCAGCAGTTTACAGGGTTTCAATCAGCCCCAGCATTTT.

This clonotype showed up just a few times. The V gene is TRBV24-1, the J gene TRBJ2-3; D is uncertain. Deletions cut 5 bases from V and 1 base from J, with 9 bases between. The CDR3 extends over 14 amino acids. CDR1 is KGHDR, CDR2 SFDVKD, per germline. CDR3 loop: CATSGRVGTDTQYF. CDR3 DNA sequence: TGTGCCACCAGTGGAAGGGTGGGCACAGATACGCAGTATTTT.

The chain couples TRBV27 to TRBJ1-1, with unresolved D. The CDR3 totals 14 residues. Germline CDR1 is MNHEY and CDR2 is SMNVEV (reference sequence). The V end lost 8 bases, the J end lost 1 base, and 14 bases lay between the germline ends. The CDR3 DNA sequence: TGTGCCAGCTATGGACCTCCGAAGAACACTGAAGCTTTCTTT. Encoded protein: CASYGPPKNTEAFF.

The chain combines TRBV6-5 with TRBJ2-5; 11 nucleotides line up with TRBD2. The CDR3 runs 17 residues. With 0 bases clipped from V and 4 bases from J, the junction kept 7 bases outside the gene matches. Looked up from germline, CDR1 is MNHEY and CDR2 is SVGAGI. The CDR3, as DNA: TGTGCCAGCAGTTACTCGGGGCTAGCGGGAGGAAGAGAGACCCAGTACTTC. Its translation: CASSYSGLAGGRETQYF.

V and J are TRBV6-1 and TRBJ2-5; TRBD1 matches 12 bases. The germline CDR1 and CDR2 sequences are MNHNS and SASEGT. The CDR3 consists of 23 residues. After removal of 5 bases from V and 3 bases from J, the junction contained 28 bases not matched to a gene. CDR3: CASSRSRDRGRLSKREAKETQYF. Here the CDR3 DNA reads TGTGCCAGCAGTCGATCCCGGGACAGGGGGCGATTGTCGAAGCGGGAGGCGAAAGAGACCCAGTACTTC.